This is a list of T cell receptor beta chains from one sample in a study of T cells and Merkel cell carcinoma outcomes. The table came from immunoSEQ multiplex PCR; TCRdb's copy has only in-frame clones and leaves some out. The sample lists roughly 4,600 clones; approximately 81% were seen once. The sequencing input was tumor tissue from Merkel cell carcinoma. These receptors all stem from a human donor with Merkel cell carcinoma. The CDR3 runs from the conserved cysteine through the conserved F or W. D genes are given only for firm matches. Expanded clones get a size class; other rows say once, few or many, or leave the size out.

J: TRBJ1-4
V: TRBV5-1
size: -
D: TRBD1
DNA: TGCGCCAGCAGCATTGGGACAGGGGGAGAAAAACTGTTTTTT
CDR3: CASSIGTGGEKLFF

J: TRBJ1-2
V: TRBV5-1
size: -
D: TRBD1
DNA: TGCGCCAGCAGCTTAGGCTATTCCGGGACAGGGGGAAACTATGGCTACACCTTC
CDR3: CASSLGYSGTGGNYGYTF

J: TRBJ2-1
V: TRBV29-1
size: large
D: TRBD2
DNA: TGCAGCGCCGAGCGGGAGGGCTCCTCTTACAATGAGCAGTTCTTC
CDR3: CSAEREGSSYNEQFF

J: TRBJ1-1
V: TRBV4-1
size: once
D: -
DNA: TGCGCCAGCAGCCAAGGGGAGTTGAGGGGCACTGAAGCTTTCTTT
CDR3: CASSQGELRGTEAFF

J: TRBJ1-5
V: TRBV27
size: -
D: -
DNA: TGTGCCAGCAGTTTGAGGCTGGCTGGCAATCAGCCCCAGCATTTT
CDR3: CASSLRLAGNQPQHF

J: TRBJ1-2
V: TRBV27
size: -
D: -
DNA: TGTGCCACCTCCTCACGGGATCCGGGACGACAAACCTTC
CDR3: CATSSRDPGRQTF

J: TRBJ1-2
V: TRBV12-5
size: -
D: -
DNA: TGTGCTAGTGGTTTGGTACGATCCGGGTGGACAAGGGATGGCTACACCTTC
CDR3: CASGLVRSGWTRDGYTF

J: TRBJ1-1
V: TRBV6-1
size: once
D: -
DNA: TGTGCCCTCGCCGGGGGGGCTGAAGCTTTCTTT
CDR3: CALAGGAEAFF

J: TRBJ2-7
V: TRBV10-2
size: -
D: -
DNA: TGCGCCAGCAGTGAGGGACAGTCCTACGAGCAGTACTTC
CDR3: CASSEGQSYEQYF

J: TRBJ2-1
V: TRBV5-1
size: -
D: -
DNA: TGCGCCAGCAGCCCCAGTCCCAGTTCCTACAATGAGCAGTTCTTC
CDR3: CASSPSPSSYNEQFF

J: TRBJ1-3
V: TRBV5-1
size: -
D: -
DNA: TGCGCCAGCAGCTTGGGTGACTCTGGAAACACCATATATTTT
CDR3: CASSLGDSGNTIYF

J: TRBJ1-6
V: TRBV7-2
size: -
D: -
DNA: TGTGCCAGCAGCCCCCGGGGTTCGGGGTCACCCCTCCACTTT
CDR3: CASSPRGSGSPLHF

J: TRBJ2-1
V: TRBV7-8
size: -
D: TRBD2
DNA: TGTGCCAGCAGAGAAACCGGGGCGGGGGGGCCGGATGAGCAGTTCTTC
CDR3: CASRETGAGGPDEQFF

J: TRBJ2-3
V: TRBV27
size: -
D: TRBD1
DNA: TGTGCCAGCACCACCGGACCCGGGACAGGGGCAGATACGCAGTATTTT
CDR3: CASTTGPGTGADTQYF

J: TRBJ2-7
V: TRBV5-6
size: -
D: -
DNA: TGTGCCAGCAGCTTGGAGAACGAGCAGTACTTC
CDR3: CASSLENEQYF

J: TRBJ2-7
V: TRBV25-1
size: once
D: TRBD1
DNA: TGTGCCAGCAGACAGGGGGCTTACGAGCAGTACTTC
CDR3: CASRQGAYEQYF

J: TRBJ2-2
V: TRBV5-1
size: -
D: -
DNA: TGCGCCAGCAGACTCCAGGGCGCCGGGGAGCTGTTTTTT
CDR3: CASRLQGAGELFF

J: TRBJ2-5
V: TRBV6-6
size: -
D: TRBD2
DNA: TGTGCCAGCAGTTACTCTCTAGCGGGGGGGCCGGAGACCCAGTACTTC
CDR3: CASSYSLAGGPETQYF

J: TRBJ1-5
V: TRBV2
size: once
D: -
DNA: TGTGCCAGCAACGGACAGTTCAATCAGCCCCAGCATTTT
CDR3: CASNGQFNQPQHF

J: TRBJ2-5
V: TRBV9
size: -
D: TRBD1
DNA: TGTGCCAGCAGCGTAGTTCCATCGGGACAGGGGGGAGAGACCCAGTACTTC
CDR3: CASSVVPSGQGGETQYF

J: TRBJ2-7
V: TRBV19
size: once
D: -
DNA: TGTGCCAGTAGCGACAGTCCCTACGAGCAGTACTTC
CDR3: CASSDSPYEQYF

J: TRBJ1-1
V: TRBV5-5
size: -
D: -
DNA: TGTGCCAGCAGCTTGGGGATGGGGGCCGGAGCGAACACTGAAGCTTTCTTT
CDR3: CASSLGMGAGANTEAFF

J: TRBJ1-2
V: TRBV18
size: -
D: TRBD1
DNA: TGTGCCAGCTCCCCTAGGGGGCTCAACTATGGCTACACCTTC
CDR3: CASSPRGLNYGYTF

J: TRBJ2-3
V: TRBV5-4
size: -
D: -
DNA: TGTGCCAGCAGCTTGTTGCAAGGGGGGACAGATACGCAGTATTTT
CDR3: CASSLLQGGTDTQYF

J: TRBJ2-4
V: TRBV7-2
size: once
D: -
DNA: TGTGCCAGCAGCTTAAGTATTACAAGGGACATTCAGTACTTC
CDR3: CASSLSITRDIQYF

J: TRBJ1-1
V: TRBV29-1
size: -
D: -
DNA: TGCAGCGTTATGGACGGGGATAACGCTGAAGCTTTCTTT
CDR3: CSVMDGDNAEAFF

J: TRBJ2-1
V: TRBV6-1
size: once
D: -
DNA: TGTGCCAACAGTGACGGTCAAGGAGGAGCACACCTTGAGCAGTTCTTC
CDR3: CANSDGQGGAHLEQFF

J: TRBJ1-2
V: TRBV15
size: -
D: -
DNA: TGTGTCACCAGCAGAGATTTGGCCGGAGTGGGTAATGGCTACACCTTC
CDR3: CVTSRDLAGVGNGYTF

J: TRBJ1-1
V: TRBV7-8
size: once
D: TRBD1
DNA: TGTGCCAGCAGCTCAGGGACAGGTGGCAATGTGGCTTTCTTT
CDR3: CASSSGTGGNVAFF

J: TRBJ2-2
V: TRBV4-1
size: large
D: -
DNA: TGCGCCAGCAGCGACCAGGGAGCTGAGGGCACCGGGGAGCTGTTTTTT
CDR3: CASSDQGAEGTGELFF

J: TRBJ2-7
V: TRBV5-1
size: -
D: TRBD2
DNA: TGCGCCAGCAGCGTGGGACTAGCGGAATCCTACGAGCAGTATTTC
CDR3: CASSVGLAESYEQYF

J: TRBJ2-7
V: TRBV7-2
size: -
D: -
DNA: TGTGCCAGCAGCTTAGCAGGGACTGGAGCCTACGAGCAGTACTTC
CDR3: CASSLAGTGAYEQYF

J: TRBJ2-7
V: TRBV5-1
size: -
D: TRBD1
DNA: TGCGCCAGCAGCCAGACCGGGACAGCCCTCTACGAGCAGTACTTC
CDR3: CASSQTGTALYEQYF